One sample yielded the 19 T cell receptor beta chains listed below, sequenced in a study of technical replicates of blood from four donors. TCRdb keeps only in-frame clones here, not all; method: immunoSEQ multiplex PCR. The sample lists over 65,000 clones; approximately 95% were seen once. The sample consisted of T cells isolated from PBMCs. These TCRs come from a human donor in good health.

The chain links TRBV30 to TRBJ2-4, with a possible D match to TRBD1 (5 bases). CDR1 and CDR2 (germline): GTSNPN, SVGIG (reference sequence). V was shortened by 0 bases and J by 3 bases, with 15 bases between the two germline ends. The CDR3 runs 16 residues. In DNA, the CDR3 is TGTGCCTGGAGTGTGTTAGCAGGGAAAGGCAAAAACATTCAGTACTTC. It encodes CAWSVLAGKGKNIQYF.

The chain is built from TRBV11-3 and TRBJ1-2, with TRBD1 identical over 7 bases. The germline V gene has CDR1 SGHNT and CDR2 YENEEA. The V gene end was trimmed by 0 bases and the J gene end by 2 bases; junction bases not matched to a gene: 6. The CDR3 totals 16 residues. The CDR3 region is CASSLDGGQRNYGYTF. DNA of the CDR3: TGTGCCAGCAGCTTAGACGGGGGACAGCGGAACTATGGCTACACCTTC.

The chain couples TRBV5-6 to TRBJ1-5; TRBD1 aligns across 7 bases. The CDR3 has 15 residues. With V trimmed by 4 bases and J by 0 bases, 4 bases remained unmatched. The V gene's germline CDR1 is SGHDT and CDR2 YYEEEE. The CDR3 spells CASSGTGVSNQPQHF. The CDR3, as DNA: TGTGCCAGCAGCGGAACAGGGGTTAGCAATCAGCCCCAGCATTTT.

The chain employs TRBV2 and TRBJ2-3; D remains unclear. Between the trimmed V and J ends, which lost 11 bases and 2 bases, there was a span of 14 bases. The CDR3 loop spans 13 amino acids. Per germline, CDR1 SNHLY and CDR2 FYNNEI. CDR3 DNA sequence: TGTGCCCGTTCGAGGAGAGTCACAGATACGCAGTATTTT. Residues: CARSRRVTDTQYF.

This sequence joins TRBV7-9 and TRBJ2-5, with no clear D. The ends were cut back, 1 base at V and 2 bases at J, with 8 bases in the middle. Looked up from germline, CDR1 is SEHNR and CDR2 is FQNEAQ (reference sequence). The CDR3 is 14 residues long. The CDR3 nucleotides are TGTGCCAGCAGCTTAGACTATTCACAAGAGACCCAGTACTTC. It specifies CASSLDYSQETQYF.

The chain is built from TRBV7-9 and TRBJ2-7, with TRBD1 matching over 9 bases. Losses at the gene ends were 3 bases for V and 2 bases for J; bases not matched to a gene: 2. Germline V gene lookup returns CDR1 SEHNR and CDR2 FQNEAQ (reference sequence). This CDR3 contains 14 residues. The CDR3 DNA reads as TGTGCCAGCAGCTTGGGACAGGGTACCTACGAGCAGTACTTC. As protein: CASSLGQGTYEQYF.

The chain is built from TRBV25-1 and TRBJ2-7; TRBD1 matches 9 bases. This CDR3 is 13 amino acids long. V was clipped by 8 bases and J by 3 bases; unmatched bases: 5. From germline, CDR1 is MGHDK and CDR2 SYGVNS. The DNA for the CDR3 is TGTGCCAGCTCAGACAGGGGGATCTACGAGCAGTACTTC. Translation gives CASSDRGIYEQYF.

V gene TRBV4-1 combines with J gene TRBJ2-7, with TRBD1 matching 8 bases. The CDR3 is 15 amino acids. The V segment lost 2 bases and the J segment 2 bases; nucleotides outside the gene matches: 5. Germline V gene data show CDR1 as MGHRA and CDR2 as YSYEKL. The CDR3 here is CASSQSTGDAYEQYF. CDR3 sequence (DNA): TGCGCCAGCAGCCAATCGACAGGGGACGCCTACGAGCAGTACTTC.

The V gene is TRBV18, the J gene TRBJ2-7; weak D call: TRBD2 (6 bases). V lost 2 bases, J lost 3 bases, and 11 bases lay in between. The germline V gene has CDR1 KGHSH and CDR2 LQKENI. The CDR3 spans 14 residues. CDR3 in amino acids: CASSPTSGGYEQYF. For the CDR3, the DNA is TGTGCCAGCTCACCAACGTCCGGGGGCTACGAGCAGTACTTC.

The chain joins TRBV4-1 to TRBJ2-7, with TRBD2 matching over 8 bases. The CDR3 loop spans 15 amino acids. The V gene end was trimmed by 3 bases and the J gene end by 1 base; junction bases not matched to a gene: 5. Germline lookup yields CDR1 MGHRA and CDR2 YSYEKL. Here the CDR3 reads CASSHNSGTSYEQYF. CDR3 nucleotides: TGCGCCAGCAGCCATAATAGCGGGACGTCCTACGAGCAGTACTTC.

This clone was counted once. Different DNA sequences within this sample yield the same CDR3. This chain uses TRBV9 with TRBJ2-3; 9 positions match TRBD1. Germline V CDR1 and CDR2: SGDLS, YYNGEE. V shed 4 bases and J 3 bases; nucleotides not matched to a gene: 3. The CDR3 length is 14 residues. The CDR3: CASSPGQGTDTQYF. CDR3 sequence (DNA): TGTGCCAGCAGCCCTGGACAGGGGACAGATACGCAGTATTTT.

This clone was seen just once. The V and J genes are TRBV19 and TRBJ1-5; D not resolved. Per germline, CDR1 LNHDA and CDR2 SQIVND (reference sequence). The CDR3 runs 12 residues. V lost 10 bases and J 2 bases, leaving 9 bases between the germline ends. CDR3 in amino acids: CATTAGNQPQHF. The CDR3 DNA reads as TGTGCCACTACCGCTGGCAATCAGCCCCAGCATTTT.

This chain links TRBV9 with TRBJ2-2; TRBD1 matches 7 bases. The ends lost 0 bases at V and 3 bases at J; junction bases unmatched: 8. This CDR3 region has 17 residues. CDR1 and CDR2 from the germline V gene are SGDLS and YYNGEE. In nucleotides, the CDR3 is TGTGCCAGCAGCGTAGTCTCTTCGACAGGGTACACCGGGGAGCTGTTTTTT. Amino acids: CASSVVSSTGYTGELFF.

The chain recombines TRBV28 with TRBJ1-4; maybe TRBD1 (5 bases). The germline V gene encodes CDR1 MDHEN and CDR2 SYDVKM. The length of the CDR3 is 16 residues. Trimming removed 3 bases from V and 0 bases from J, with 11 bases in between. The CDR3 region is CASSLTALSTNEKLFF. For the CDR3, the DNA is TGTGCCAGCAGTTTGACAGCCCTTTCAACTAATGAAAAACTGTTTTTT.

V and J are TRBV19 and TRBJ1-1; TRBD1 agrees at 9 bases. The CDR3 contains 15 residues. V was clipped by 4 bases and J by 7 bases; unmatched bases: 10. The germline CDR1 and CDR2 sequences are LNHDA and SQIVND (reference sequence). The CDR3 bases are TGTGCCAGTAGTAAGGCTACAGGGGGCGGTTTTGAAGCTTTCTTT. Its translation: CASSKATGGGFEAFF.

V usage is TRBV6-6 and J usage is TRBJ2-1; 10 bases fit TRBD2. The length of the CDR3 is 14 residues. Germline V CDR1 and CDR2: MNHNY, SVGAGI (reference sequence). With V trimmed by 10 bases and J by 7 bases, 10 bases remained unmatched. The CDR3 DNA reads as TGTGCCACCGGGCTAAGCGGGGGGGCGAATGAGCAGTTCTTC. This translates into CATGLSGGANEQFF.

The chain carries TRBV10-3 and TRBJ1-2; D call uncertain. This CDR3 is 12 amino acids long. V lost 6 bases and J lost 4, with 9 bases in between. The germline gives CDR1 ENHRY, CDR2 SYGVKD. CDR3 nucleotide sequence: TGTGCCATCAGCACAACAGCCTATGGCTACACCTTC. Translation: CAISTTAYGYTF.

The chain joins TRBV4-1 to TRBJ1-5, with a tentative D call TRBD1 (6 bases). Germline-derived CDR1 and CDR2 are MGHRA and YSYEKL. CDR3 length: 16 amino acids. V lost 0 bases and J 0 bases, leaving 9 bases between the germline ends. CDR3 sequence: CASSQEGAGSNQPQHF. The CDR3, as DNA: TGCGCCAGCAGCCAAGAGGGGGCGGGTAGCAATCAGCCCCAGCATTTT.

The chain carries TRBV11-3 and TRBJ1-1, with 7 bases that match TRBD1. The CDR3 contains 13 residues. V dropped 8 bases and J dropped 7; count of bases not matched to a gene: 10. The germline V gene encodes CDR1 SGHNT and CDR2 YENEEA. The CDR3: CASGYWGQHEAFF. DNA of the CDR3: TGTGCCAGCGGATACTGGGGACAGCATGAAGCTTTCTTT.